This is a list of T cell receptor beta chains from one sample in a study of shared clonotypes between healthy human individuals. The repertoire was sequenced with immunoSEQ multiplex PCR; TCRdb's copy has only in-frame clones and lacks some. The data contain roughly 2 million clones, about 95% of them singletons. The sequenced sample consisted of naive CD8+ T cells sorted from blood. The receptors were sampled from a man in his late teens or twenties in good health. CDR3s include the opening cysteine and the closing phenylalanine or tryptophan. D genes are given only for firm matches. The size entry is marked missing in some rows and otherwise reads once, few, many or a size class.

v_call	clone_size	d_call	j_call	cdr3_nt	cdr3_aa
TRBV6-4	NA	TRBD1	TRBJ1-4	TGTGCCAGCAGGCGGGACAGAGGATTTGAAAAACTGTTTTTT	CASRRDRGFEKLFF
TRBV7-9	NA	NA	TRBJ1-1	TGTGCCAGCAGCCCCGGTCCCGCGAACACTGAAGCTTTCTTT	CASSPGPANTEAFF
TRBV2	NA	NA	TRBJ1-6	TGTGCCAGCAGTGATCGCAGGGTTAGCTCCTATAATTCACCCCTCCACTTT	CASSDRRVSSYNSPLHF
TRBV9	once	TRBD2	TRBJ2-7	TGTGCCAGCAGCCCAGGGACTATCTACGAGCAGTACTTC	CASSPGTIYEQYF
TRBV27	NA	NA	TRBJ1-3	TGTGCCAGCAGTTTCAGGGGAAGTGGAAACACCATATATTTT	CASSFRGSGNTIYF
TRBV27	NA	NA	TRBJ2-3	TGTGCCAGCAGTTTATCGTTATCCTCCGAGTGGGATACGCAGTATTTT	CASSLSLSSEWDTQYF
TRBV13	NA	TRBD2	TRBJ2-1	TGTGCCAGCAAAGTAGCGGGAGGCTGGAGCTCCTACAATGAGCAGTTCTTC	CASKVAGGWSSYNEQFF
TRBV19	NA	NA	TRBJ2-7	TGTGCCAGTAGCGAGGGGACTTCCTACGAGCAGTACTTC	CASSEGTSYEQYF
TRBV27	NA	NA	TRBJ2-7	TGTGCCAGCAGTTTCGTCAGATCCCTTACCTACGAGCAGTACTTC	CASSFVRSLTYEQYF
TRBV4-3	NA	NA	TRBJ2-6	TGCGCCAGCAGCCAAGAGGGGGGTCTAGGCCCGGGGAGATCTGGGGCCAACGTCCTGACTTTC	CASSQEGGLGPGRSGANVLTF
TRBV4-3	NA	NA	TRBJ2-3	TGCGCCAGCAGCCAAGATCATGGGGACCGTAACCTCAGGGATACGCAGTATTTT	CASSQDHGDRNLRDTQYF
TRBV27	NA	TRBD2	TRBJ2-5	TGTGCCAGCAGTCCACTAGCGGGAGAGTATGCGACCCAGTACTTC	CASSPLAGEYATQYF
TRBV7-9	NA	NA	TRBJ2-2	TGTGCCAGCAGCCTCGACCCCGGGACCACCACCGGGGAGCTGTTTTTT	CASSLDPGTTTGELFF
TRBV15	NA	NA	TRBJ2-5	TGTGCCACCAGCAGGGAGAGCACGGGGACCCAGTACTTC	CATSRESTGTQYF
TRBV4-1	NA	NA	TRBJ2-1	TGCGCCAGCAGCCAAGGGACTGAGCAGTTCTTC	CASSQGTEQFF
TRBV5-6	NA	TRBD1	TRBJ2-4	TGTGCCAGCACCCCGGGACAGGGCGAAAACATTCAGTACTTC	CASTPGQGENIQYF
TRBV27	NA	NA	TRBJ1-1	TGTGCCAGCAGTTTATCGCCGCTGAACACTGAAGCTTTCTTT	CASSLSPLNTEAFF
TRBV14	NA	NA	TRBJ2-7	TGTGCCAGCAGCCAGGGGCGCAGGGGATCTCCCTACGAGCAGTACTTC	CASSQGRRGSPYEQYF
TRBV5-4	NA	NA	TRBJ2-5	TGTGCCAGCAGCTTTAGAGGGCAAGAGACCCAGTACTTC	CASSFRGQETQYF
TRBV4-2	NA	NA	TRBJ2-5	TGTGCCAGCAGCCAAGATCTTCTCTTGGGGGGTACACGAGAGACCCAGTACTTC	CASSQDLLLGGTRETQYF
TRBV5-1	NA	NA	TRBJ2-3	TGCGCCAGCAGCTTGTATCAGGTAGATACGCAGTATTTT	CASSLYQVDTQYF
TRBV6-5	few	NA	TRBJ1-6	TGTGCCAGCAGTACGCCCATTGGGGCCCTCCACTTT	CASSTPIGALHF
TRBV5-4	NA	TRBD1	TRBJ1-1	TGTGCCAGCAGTGACAGGGGGCGGGACACTGAAGCTTTCTTT	CASSDRGRDTEAFF
TRBV9	NA	TRBD1	TRBJ1-4	TGTGCCAGCAGCGACTCCGGGACAGGGGACGAAAAACTGTTTTTT	CASSDSGTGDEKLFF
TRBV6-5	NA	NA	TRBJ1-6	TGTGCCAGCAGTCACAATTCACCCCTCCACTTT	CASSHNSPLHF
TRBV5-4	NA	TRBD1	TRBJ2-7	TGTGCCAGCAGCTCAAACAGGGGTACTTACGAGCAGTACTTC	CASSSNRGTYEQYF
TRBV28	once	NA	TRBJ2-3	TGTGCCAGCAGTTTACAGCCCACAGATACGCAGTATTTT	CASSLQPTDTQYF
TRBV9	NA	NA	TRBJ1-5	TGTGCCAGCAGCGTCCTAGATTTCGATCAGCCCCAGCATTTT	CASSVLDFDQPQHF
TRBV2	NA	NA	TRBJ1-4	TGTGCCAGCAGGCCTAGTTCAACTAATGAAAAACTGTTTTTT	CASRPSSTNEKLFF
TRBV4-1	NA	NA	TRBJ2-3	TGCGCCAGCAGCAAGAGGGGGAGCACAGATACGCAGTATTTT	CASSKRGSTDTQYF
TRBV27	NA	NA	TRBJ2-1	TGTGCCAGCAGTTCTACTGGCAGTCTAGGCGATGAGCAGTTCTTC	CASSSTGSLGDEQFF
TRBV5-4	once	NA	TRBJ2-2	TGTGCCAGCAGCTTCGGAGGGTCCGGGGAGCTGTTTTTT	CASSFGGSGELFF
TRBV4-1	NA	TRBD1	TRBJ1-5	TGCGCCAGCAGCCAACCGGGACAGGGGGCTAATCAGCCCCAGCATTTT	CASSQPGQGANQPQHF
TRBV11-2	NA	TRBD2	TRBJ2-7	TGTGCCAGCAGCCCACTGTTGGGACTAGCGGTTTTTAGGGAGCAGTACTTC	CASSPLLGLAVFREQYF
TRBV14	NA	NA	TRBJ1-1	TGTGCCAGCAGTCTAGGGGCATTCATGAACACTGAAGCTTTCTTT	CASSLGAFMNTEAFF
TRBV19	NA	NA	TRBJ2-7	TGTGCCAGTAGTATAGGTGAGAGCTACGAGCAGTACTTC	CASSIGESYEQYF
TRBV5-4	NA	NA	TRBJ1-2	TGTGCCAGCTTCCAAGGGTGGGGCTATCAAGGCTACACCTTC	CASFQGWGYQGYTF
TRBV7-6	NA	TRBD2	TRBJ2-1	TGTGCCAGCAGCTTAGCGACGGGAGGGCCATTCAATGAGCAGTTCTTC	CASSLATGGPFNEQFF
TRBV4-3	NA	TRBD1	TRBJ1-6	TGCGCCAGCAGCCAACAGGGGGCGGATAATTCACCCCTCCACTTT	CASSQQGADNSPLHF
TRBV5-1	NA	TRBD1	TRBJ2-5	TGCGCCAGCAGCTGGGGACAGGGTTACCAAGAGACCCAGTACTTC	CASSWGQGYQETQYF
TRBV27	NA	NA	TRBJ1-1	TGTGCCAGCAGAACGGGGATGAACACTGAAGCTTTCTTT	CASRTGMNTEAFF
TRBV13	NA	TRBD2	TRBJ2-2	TGTGCCAGCAGCTTAGCGGGGAGGGACACCGGGGAGCTGTTTTTT	CASSLAGRDTGELFF
TRBV27	NA	NA	TRBJ2-1	TGTGCCAGCAGTTTAATGGGGGGCGAGCAGTTCTTC	CASSLMGGEQFF
TRBV7-9	NA	NA	TRBJ2-3	TGTGCCAGCAGCGCGGCCGGGGGCCCCTATAGCACAGATACGCAGTATTTT	CASSAAGGPYSTDTQYF
TRBV30	NA	NA	TRBJ2-4	TGTGCCTGGAGCTCCCAGAAAAACATTCAGTACTTC	CAWSSQKNIQYF
TRBV28	once	TRBD1	TRBJ2-1	TGTGCCAGCAGCCCGGGACAGGGAAAAATCTCCTACAATGAGCAGTTCTTC	CASSPGQGKISYNEQFF
TRBV28	NA	TRBD1	TRBJ1-1	TGTGCCAGCAGTTGGACAGGGGAGAGCACTGAAGCTTTCTTT	CASSWTGESTEAFF
TRBV6-1	NA	NA	TRBJ2-7	TGTGCCAGCAGTGAAGGCGACAGCCTCTCCTACGAGCAGTACTTC	CASSEGDSLSYEQYF
TRBV14	NA	TRBD1	TRBJ1-2	TGTGCCAGCAGCCAAGTGTGGGGCGACAGGGACTATGGCTACACCTTC	CASSQVWGDRDYGYTF
TRBV6-5	NA	TRBD1	TRBJ1-5	TGTGCCAGCAGTTACTCAGGGGGCGGTCAGCCCCAGCATTTT	CASSYSGGGQPQHF
TRBV15	NA	TRBD2	TRBJ2-3	TGTGCCACCAGCAGGGCGGGAGGTTACACAGATACGCAGTATTTT	CATSRAGGYTDTQYF
TRBV13	NA	NA	TRBJ2-1	TGTGCCAGCAGCTCCAAACTAGCCCATGAGCAGTTCTTC	CASSSKLAHEQFF
TRBV27	NA	NA	TRBJ2-3	TGTGCCAGCAGCCCCGGTTTAGATACGCAGTATTTT	CASSPGLDTQYF
TRBV27	NA	TRBD1	TRBJ2-1	TGTGCCAGCAGTCCCGGGACAGTCGGCTCCTACAATGAGCAGTTCTTC	CASSPGTVGSYNEQFF
TRBV5-4	NA	NA	TRBJ2-3	TGTGCCAGCAGCTCTGGGGATACGCAGTATTTT	CASSSGDTQYF
TRBV30	NA	NA	TRBJ2-3	TGTGCCTGGAGTGTAATGGTGTCCACAGATACGCAGTATTTT	CAWSVMVSTDTQYF
TRBV25-1	NA	TRBD2	TRBJ2-1	TGTGCCAGCAGTTTACTCTCGGGACTATCAACAAATGAGCAGTTCTTC	CASSLLSGLSTNEQFF